The 8 T cell receptor beta chains reported below all come from one sample, sequenced in a study of beta chain features in type 1 diabetes (dated by TCRdb to between 2017 and 2018). Findings and caveats that apply to the study as a whole: A moderate but significant shortening of TCRB CDR3 length was observed in type 1 diabetes patients in all four CD4+ subsets.

The antigens of these receptors remain unknown. The method behind the library was the immunoSEQ multiplex PCR assay. The entire isolated RNA was reverse transcribed using the High Capacity cDNA Reverse Transcription Kit, and thus expressed TCRB transcripts were sequenced. Sourced from immuneACCESS, this table was stored by TCRdb with only in-frame sequences that have V and J called. A share of the clones is absent; for the studies checked, an unresolved V gene accounts for under half, and the remainder has no known explanation. The sample profile shows 250,000 to 300,000 clones; 13% to 15% of them were found once. The ten top clones hold 0.017% of the sample. The sequenced material came from naive CD4+ T cells from blood. The sample's cell subset or site label is to be understood as: true naive CD4+ T cells. These receptors were taken from a man aged 25 to 40 with type 1 diabetes.

CDR3 loop: CASSQSGAGELFF. The CDR3 nucleotides read TGCGCCAGCAGCCAATCGGGAGCCGGGGAGCTGTTTTTT. The rearrangement links TRBV4-3 to TRBJ2-2; perhaps TRBD2 as D (6 bases). V lost 2 bases, J lost 6 bases, and 7 bases lay in between. CDR1 and CDR2 (germline): LGHNA, YSLEER. The CDR3 is 13 amino acids.

This clone has just a few counts. The rearrangement joins TRBV29-1 to TRBJ1-4, with 7 nucleotides matching TRBD1. The ends lost 5 bases at V and 8 bases at J; junction bases unmatched: 8. CDR1 SQVTM and CDR2 ANQGSEA come from the germline V gene. The CDR3 totals 13 residues. The CDR3 DNA reads as TGCAGCGTTCGTTTAACAGGGGAAGAAAAACTGTTTTTT. It is translated as CSVRLTGEEKLFF.

This clone was seen only a few times. This sequence joins TRBV5-1 and TRBJ2-2; TRBD1 aligns across 7 bases. Per the germline V gene, CDR1 is SGHRS and CDR2 is YFSETQ. This CDR3 comprises 16 residues. The trim removed 3 bases at V and 1 base at J, leaving 6 bases unmatched. The CDR3 spells CASSSQTGMNTGELFF. CDR3 nucleotide sequence: TGCGCCAGCAGCTCCCAGACAGGGATGAACACCGGGGAGCTGTTTTTT.

This clone was seen a few times. The chain couples TRBV2 to TRBJ2-7; 7 nucleotides agree with TRBD2. The CDR3 length is 13 residues. J gave up 5 bases and V 3 bases, and 4 bases lay outside the gene matches. The germline V gene has CDR1 SNHLY and CDR2 FYNNEI. DNA for the CDR3: TGTGCCAGCAGTGACGGGAGGAGCCACGAGCAGTACTTC. Translation: CASSDGRSHEQYF.

The chain has TRBV9 and TRBJ1-3, with 12 nucleotides matching TRBD1. J was trimmed by 3 bases and V by 3 bases; bases with no gene match: 10. Germline CDR1 and CDR2: SGDLS and YYNGEE. This CDR3 has 18 residues. CDR3 bases: TGTGCCAGCAGCGCTAAGGGACAGGGGGCAACTAGTGGAAACACCATATATTTT. Translation gives CASSAKGQGATSGNTIYF.

The rearrangement joins TRBV4-3 to TRBJ1-3; TRBD1 agrees at 10 bases. V was pared by 4 bases and J by 1 base, with 7 bases of the junction left unmatched. The CDR3 covers 17 residues. Germline values: CDR1 LGHNA, CDR2 YSLEER. The CDR3 sequence is CASSPARQGASGNTIYF. CDR3 DNA sequence: TGCGCCAGCAGCCCAGCAAGACAGGGGGCTTCTGGAAACACCATATATTTT.

This clone occurred a few times. The rearrangement joins TRBV5-6 to TRBJ1-5; possibly TRBD1 for D (6 bases). This CDR3 region has 12 residues. The V gene's germline CDR1 is SGHDT and CDR2 YYEEEE. Between the trimmed V and J ends, which lost 4 bases and 11 bases, there was a span of 13 bases. The CDR3 loop reads CASSLGTKAQHF. CDR3 DNA: TGTGCCAGCAGCCTCGGGACAAAGGCCCAGCATTTT.

The rearrangement joins TRBV6-5 to TRBJ2-5; possible D gene TRBD2, 5 bases. V was pared by 1 base and J by 5 bases, with 11 bases between. The CDR3 length is 14 residues. The germline gives CDR1 MNHEY, CDR2 SVGAGI. The CDR3 region has the DNA TGTGCCAGCAGTTACTTACGGCTAGCTGAGACCCAGTACTTC. Translation: CASSYLRLAETQYF.